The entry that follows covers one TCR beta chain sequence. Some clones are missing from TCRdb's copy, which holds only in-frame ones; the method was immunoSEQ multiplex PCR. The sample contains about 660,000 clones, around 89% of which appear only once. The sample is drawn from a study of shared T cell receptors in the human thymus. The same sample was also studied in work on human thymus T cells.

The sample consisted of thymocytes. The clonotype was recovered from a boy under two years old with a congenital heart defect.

Here the CDR3 reads CASSCPTSGSLDEQYF. The CDR3 region has the DNA TGTGCCAGTAGTTGCCCGACTAGCGGGAGCTTAGACGAGCAGTACTTC. This sequence joins TRBV19 and TRBJ2-7; 12 bases line up with TRBD2. In germline, CDR1 is LNHDA, CDR2 SQIVND (reference sequence). This CDR3 has 16 amino acids. Losses at the gene ends were 5 bases for V and 5 bases for J; bases not matched to a gene: 10.